These 8 T cell receptor beta chains originate from one sample sequenced in a study of T cell changes during pregnancy in multiple sclerosis. Profiled with immunoSEQ multiplex PCR; TCRdb holds only in-frame clones, not every one. The repertoire consists of 95,000 to 100,000 clones, with about 91% occurring once and the leading ten covering around 3.1%. The starting material was peripheral blood, obtained in the second trimester of pregnancy. The receptor source for this set is a female donor with multiple sclerosis, enrolled in a pregnancy study.

V is TRBV29-1 and J is TRBJ2-1, with 10 bases identical to TRBD2. Germline V gene sequence: CDR1 SQVTM, CDR2 ANQGSEA. V dropped 7 bases and J dropped 4; count of bases not matched to a gene: 4. The CDR3 runs to 13 residues. CDR3: CSAGLAEYNEQFF. The DNA for the CDR3 is TGCAGCGCAGGACTAGCGGAATACAATGAGCAGTTCTTC.

This chain uses TRBV19 with TRBJ2-7; the match to TRBD2 covers 9 bases. V shed 7 bases and J 2 bases; nucleotides not matched to a gene: 3. The CDR3 length is 13 residues. Looked up from germline, CDR1 is LNHDA and CDR2 is SQIVND (reference sequence). The CDR3 DNA is TGTGCCAGTAAGGGCGGGAGGGCCTACGAGCAGTACTTC. Translating it yields CASKGGRAYEQYF.

The genes are TRBV7-8 and TRBJ2-1, with 7 positions matching TRBD1. Germline assignment: CDR1 SGHVS and CDR2 FQNEAQ. V lost 3 bases to trimming and J lost 5 bases; unmatched junction nucleotides: 10. The CDR3 has 16 amino acids. This chain's CDR3 is CASSFIRTGVNNEQFF. Here the CDR3 DNA reads TGTGCCAGCAGCTTTATTCGGACAGGTGTTAACAATGAGCAGTTCTTC.

The chain links TRBV19 to TRBJ1-2, with 11 bases aligning to TRBD1. CDR3 length equals 16 residues. The V and J ends lost 4 bases and 0 bases, in that order; junction bases with no gene match: 4. The V gene's germline CDR1 is LNHDA and CDR2 SQIVND (reference sequence). CDR3 sequence: CASSTGQGASNYGYTF. The CDR3 DNA sequence: TGTGCCAGTAGTACAGGACAGGGGGCCTCTAACTATGGCTACACCTTC. Filled out from reference TRBV19 and TRBJ1-2, the complete variable domain reads DGGITQSPKYLFRKEGQNVTLSCEQNLNHDAMYWYRQDPGQGLRLIYYSQIVNDFQKGDIAEGYSVSREKKESFPLTVTSAQKNPTAFYLCASSTGQGASNYGYTFGSGTRLTVV.

The chain has TRBV9 and TRBJ1-1; D call uncertain. V was cut by 3 bases and J by 7 bases, with 10 bases left in between. Looked up from germline, CDR1 is SGDLS and CDR2 is YYNGEE. CDR3 size: 12 residues. CDR3: CASSATGGEAFF. CDR3 nucleotides: TGTGCCAGCAGCGCGACCGGAGGTGAAGCTTTCTTT. Together with reference TRBV9 and TRBJ1-1, the CDR3 gives the full variable domain: DSGVTQTPKHLITATGQRVTLRCSPRSGDLSVYWYQQSLDQGLQFLIQYYNGEERAKGNILERFSAQQFPDLHSELNLSSLELGDSALYFCASSATGGEAFFGQGTRLTVV.

The rearrangement links TRBV28 to TRBJ1-5; D may be TRBD1 (5 bases). The V gene lost 8 bases and the J gene lost 2 bases, with 19 bases spanning the gap. Germline CDR1 is MDHEN and CDR2 is SYDVKM. There are 16 residues in the CDR3. The CDR3 region is CASPPGGNQGNQPQHF. Written as DNA, the CDR3 is TGTGCCAGCCCCCCCGGGGGTAATCAGGGCAATCAGCCCCAGCATTTT.

The rearrangement links TRBV4-1 to TRBJ2-1; 8 positions agree with TRBD1. The CDR3 totals 15 residues. J gave up 0 bases and V 3 bases, and 1 base lay outside the gene matches. The germline gives CDR1 MGHRA, CDR2 YSYEKL. CDR3 region: CASSQGQASYNEQFF. The CDR3 DNA is TGCGCCAGCAGCCAGGGACAGGCCTCCTACAATGAGCAGTTCTTC.

V and J are TRBV7-9 and TRBJ2-7; D might be TRBD1 (6 bases). Per the germline V gene, CDR1 is SEHNR and CDR2 is FQNEAQ (reference sequence). V shed 5 bases and J shed 7 bases, with 15 bases lying between them. This CDR3 has 13 residues. CDR3 amino acids: CASSPWTAREQYF. The CDR3 region has the DNA TGTGCCAGCAGCCCTTGGACAGCGAGGGAGCAGTACTTC.